Reported below is one T cell receptor beta chain. The antigen is unknown. This sample stems from a study of CD8 T cells in ankylosing spondylitis. Study-level findings and limits: In ankylosing spondylitis blood, a motif of roughly 8 highly homologous TCR beta variants appeared characteristic. Disease-linked clones were CD8+ and relatively rare in peripheral blood.

V shed 0 bases and J 3 bases; nucleotides not matched to a gene: 6. The CDR3 consists of 17 residues. Germline lookup yields CDR1 MNHEY and CDR2 SVGAGI. TCRdb independently ran MiXCR on the 5' RACE reads; one entry per CDR3 protein. Of around 480,000 distinct CDR3 sequences listed, over 15% are singletons. The specimen sequenced was blood, either unsorted or a sorted T cell fraction (not recorded which). This receptor was identified in a male donor with ankylosing spondylitis. The chain links TRBV6-5 to TRBJ1-3; 9 nucleotides align to TRBD1. The CDR3 coding sequence is TGTGCCAGCAGTTACTCGCGTACAGGGGGCCTTGGAAACACCATATATTTT. It specifies CASSYSRTGGLGNTIYF.